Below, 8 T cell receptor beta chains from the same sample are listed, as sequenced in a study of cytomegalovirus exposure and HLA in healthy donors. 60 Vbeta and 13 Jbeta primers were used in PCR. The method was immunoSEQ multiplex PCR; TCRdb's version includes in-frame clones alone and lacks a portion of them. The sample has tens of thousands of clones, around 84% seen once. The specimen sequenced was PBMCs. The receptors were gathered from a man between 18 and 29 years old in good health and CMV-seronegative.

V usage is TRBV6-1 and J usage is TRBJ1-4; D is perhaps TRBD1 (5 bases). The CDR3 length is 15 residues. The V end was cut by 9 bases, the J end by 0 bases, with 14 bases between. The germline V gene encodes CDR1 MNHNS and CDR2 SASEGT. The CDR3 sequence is CASILQVATNEKLFF. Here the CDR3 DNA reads TGTGCCAGTATACTACAGGTTGCAACTAATGAAAAACTGTTTTTT.

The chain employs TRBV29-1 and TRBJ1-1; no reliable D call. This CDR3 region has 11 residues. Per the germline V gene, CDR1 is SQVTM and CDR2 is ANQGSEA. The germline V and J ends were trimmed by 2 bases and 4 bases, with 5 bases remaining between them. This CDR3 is CSVEPSTEAFF. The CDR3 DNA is TGCAGCGTTGAACCCTCCACTGAAGCTTTCTTT.

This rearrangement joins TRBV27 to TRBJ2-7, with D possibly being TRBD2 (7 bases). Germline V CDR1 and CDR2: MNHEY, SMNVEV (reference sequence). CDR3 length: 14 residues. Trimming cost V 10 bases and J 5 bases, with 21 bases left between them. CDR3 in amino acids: CATKRGGGRNEQYF. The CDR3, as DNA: TGTGCCACTAAAAGGGGAGGGGGGAGGAACGAGCAGTACTTC.

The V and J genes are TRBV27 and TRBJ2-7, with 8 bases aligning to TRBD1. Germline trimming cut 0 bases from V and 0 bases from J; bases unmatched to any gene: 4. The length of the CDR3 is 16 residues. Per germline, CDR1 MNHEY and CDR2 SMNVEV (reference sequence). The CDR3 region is CASSLSGTGISYEQYF. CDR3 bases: TGTGCCAGCAGTTTATCAGGGACAGGTATCTCCTACGAGCAGTACTTC.

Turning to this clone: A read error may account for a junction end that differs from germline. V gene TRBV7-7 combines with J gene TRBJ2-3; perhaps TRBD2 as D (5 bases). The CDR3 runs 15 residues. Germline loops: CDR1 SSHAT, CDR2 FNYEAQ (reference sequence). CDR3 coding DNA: TGTGCTAGCAGCTTGGGAAGGCGAGCGGCTGATACGCAGTATTTT. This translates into CASSLGRRAADTQYF.

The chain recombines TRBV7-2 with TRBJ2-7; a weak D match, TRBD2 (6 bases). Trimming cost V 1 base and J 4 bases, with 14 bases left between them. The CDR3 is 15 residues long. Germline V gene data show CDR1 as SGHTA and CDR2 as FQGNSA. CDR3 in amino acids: CASSLEAGRSYEQYF. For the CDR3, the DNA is TGTGCCAGCAGCTTAGAGGCGGGGAGATCTTACGAGCAGTACTTC.

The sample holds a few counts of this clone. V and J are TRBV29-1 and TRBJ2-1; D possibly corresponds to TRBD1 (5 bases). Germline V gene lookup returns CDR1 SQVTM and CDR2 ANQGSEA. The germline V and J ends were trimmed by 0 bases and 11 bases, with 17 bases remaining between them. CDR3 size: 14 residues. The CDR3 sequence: CSVEDRVTVPKQFF. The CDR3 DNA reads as TGCAGCGTTGAAGATCGCGTGACAGTGCCCAAGCAGTTCTTC.

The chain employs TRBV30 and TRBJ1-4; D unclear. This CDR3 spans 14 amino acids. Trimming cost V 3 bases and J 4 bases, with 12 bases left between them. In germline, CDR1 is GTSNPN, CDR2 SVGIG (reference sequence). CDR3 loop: CAWRRPGRNEKLFF. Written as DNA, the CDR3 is TGTGCCTGGAGGCGACCGGGTCGTAATGAAAAACTGTTTTTT.